These T cell receptor beta chains were read from a single sample in a study of blood T cells in healthy people across ages. TCRdb fed the 5' RACE reads into MiXCR, producing one record per CDR3 protein. The data hold about 1.4 million distinct CDR3 sequences, with 45% to 70% observed a single time. The specimen was blood. The receptors here all came from a man aged 18 to 29 in good health. Both conserved end residues are part of each CDR3. Each record gives: D gene, J gene, V gene, clone size, CDR3 protein, CDR3 DNA. A D gene is named only where the DNA matches it firmly. Some rows have no size entry. The others give once, few or many, or a class for an expanded clone.

d_gene: TRBD1; j_gene: TRBJ2-7; v_gene: TRBV7-6; abundance: NA; CDR3aa: CVSSLAGQGTYEQYF; CDR3nt: TGTGTCAGCAGCTTAGCGGGACAGGGGACCTACGAGCAGTACTTC
d_gene: NA; j_gene: TRBJ1-2; v_gene: TRBV4-3; abundance: NA; CDR3aa: CASSPSGRGEYGYTF; CDR3nt: TGCGCCAGCAGCCCAAGTGGGAGGGGGGAGTATGGCTACACCTTC
d_gene: TRBD1; j_gene: TRBJ2-7; v_gene: TRBV4-1; abundance: few; CDR3aa: CASSLTGGLIYEQYF; CDR3nt: TGCGCCAGCAGCCTTACAGGGGGCCTCATCTACGAGCAGTACTTC
d_gene: TRBD1; j_gene: TRBJ2-7; v_gene: TRBV10-3; abundance: once; CDR3aa: CAIRRTGNSYEQYF; CDR3nt: TGTGCCATCAGGAGGACAGGGAACTCCTACGAGCAGTACTTC
d_gene: NA; j_gene: TRBJ2-4; v_gene: TRBV7-2; abundance: few; CDR3aa: CASSLARAGDIQYF; CDR3nt: TGTGCCAGCAGCTTAGCGCGGGCAGGGGACATTCAGTACTTC
d_gene: TRBD2; j_gene: TRBJ2-1; v_gene: TRBV2; abundance: NA; CDR3aa: CASSLTSEVPYRGNEQFF; CDR3nt: TGTGCCAGCAGCCTAACTAGCGAGGTCCCTTACCGAGGCAATGAGCAGTTCTTC
d_gene: TRBD1; j_gene: TRBJ1-2; v_gene: TRBV28; abundance: NA; CDR3aa: CASRGGQGDYGYTF; CDR3nt: TGTGCCAGCAGGGGGGGACAGGGGGATTATGGCTACACCTTC
d_gene: TRBD1; j_gene: TRBJ2-2; v_gene: TRBV5-4; abundance: NA; CDR3aa: CAVSGGRNTGELFF; CDR3nt: TGTGCCGTTTCAGGGGGTCGCAACACCGGGGAGCTGTTTTTT
d_gene: TRBD2; j_gene: TRBJ2-4; v_gene: TRBV2; abundance: NA; CDR3aa: CASSASTGGPNIQYF; CDR3nt: TGTGCCAGCAGTGCCTCTACGGGAGGCCCAAACATTCAGTACTTC
d_gene: NA; j_gene: TRBJ1-1; v_gene: TRBV7-9; abundance: NA; CDR3aa: CASSLVLRYTEAFF; CDR3nt: TGTGCCAGCAGCTTAGTGTTAAGGTACACTGAAGCTTTCTTT
d_gene: NA; j_gene: TRBJ2-7; v_gene: TRBV7-2; abundance: NA; CDR3aa: CASSFEVGREQYF; CDR3nt: TGTGCCAGCAGCTTCGAGGTAGGAAGGGAGCAGTACTTC
d_gene: TRBD2; j_gene: TRBJ2-1; v_gene: TRBV20-1; abundance: NA; CDR3aa: CSAGGGGSYNSEQFF; CDR3nt: TGCAGTGCTGGGGGGGGTGGGAGCTATAACAGTGAGCAGTTCTTC
d_gene: TRBD1; j_gene: TRBJ1-2; v_gene: TRBV4-1; abundance: NA; CDR3aa: CASSQPWDRGSDRYGYTF; CDR3nt: TGCGCCAGCAGCCAACCATGGGACAGAGGCTCGGACCGATATGGCTACACCTTC
d_gene: NA; j_gene: TRBJ2-1; v_gene: TRBV11-3; abundance: NA; CDR3aa: CASSITSHEQFF; CDR3nt: TGTGCCAGCAGCATTACTAGCCATGAGCAGTTCTTC
d_gene: TRBD1; j_gene: TRBJ1-1; v_gene: TRBV7-4; abundance: NA; CDR3aa: CASRTTNRGRGYEAFF; CDR3nt: TGTGCCAGCAGGACCACGAACAGGGGGCGCGGGTATGAAGCTTTCTTT
d_gene: TRBD2; j_gene: TRBJ2-1; v_gene: TRBV5-1; abundance: many; CDR3aa: CASSSGGNNEQFF; CDR3nt: TGCGCCAGCAGCTCCGGGGGGAACAATGAGCAGTTCTTC
d_gene: NA; j_gene: TRBJ1-6; v_gene: TRBV20-1; abundance: few; CDR3aa: CSPYPTGSSPLHF; CDR3nt: TGCAGTCCCTACCCAACAGGCAGCTCACCCCTCCACTTT
d_gene: TRBD2; j_gene: TRBJ2-1; v_gene: TRBV2; abundance: NA; CDR3aa: CASSESSGGLYNEQFF; CDR3nt: TGTGCCAGCAGTGAAAGTAGCGGGGGACTTTACAATGAGCAGTTCTTC
d_gene: NA; j_gene: TRBJ2-5; v_gene: TRBV7-6; abundance: few; CDR3aa: CASSFMTETQYF; CDR3nt: TGTGCCAGCAGCTTTATGACGGAGACCCAGTACTTC
d_gene: NA; j_gene: TRBJ1-2; v_gene: TRBV20-1; abundance: NA; CDR3aa: CSATSHSWDYGYTF; CDR3nt: TGCAGTGCTACCTCACACTCATGGGACTATGGCTACACCTTC
d_gene: TRBD1; j_gene: TRBJ2-7; v_gene: TRBV5-1; abundance: few; CDR3aa: CASSHGADRPYYEQYF; CDR3nt: TGCGCCAGCAGCCACGGAGCGGACAGGCCATACTACGAGCAGTACTTC
d_gene: NA; j_gene: TRBJ2-7; v_gene: TRBV25-1; abundance: NA; CDR3aa: CASSGTFSYEQYF; CDR3nt: TGTGCCAGCAGCGGGACGTTCTCCTACGAGCAGTACTTC
d_gene: TRBD1; j_gene: TRBJ1-6; v_gene: TRBV28; abundance: once; CDR3aa: CASTAQGARVNSPLHF; CDR3nt: TGTGCCAGCACCGCGCAGGGGGCTAGAGTTAATTCACCCCTCCACTTT
d_gene: NA; j_gene: TRBJ2-7; v_gene: TRBV7-2; abundance: few; CDR3aa: CASSLKTESYEQYF; CDR3nt: TGTGCCAGCAGCTTAAAGACCGAGAGCTACGAGCAGTACTTC
d_gene: NA; j_gene: TRBJ1-2; v_gene: TRBV5-1; abundance: NA; CDR3aa: CASSTSGRNGYTF; CDR3nt: TGCGCCAGCAGTACGTCAGGGCGGAATGGCTACACCTTC
d_gene: NA; j_gene: TRBJ2-7; v_gene: TRBV20-1; abundance: NA; CDR3aa: CSASDQGSYEQYF; CDR3nt: TGCAGTGCTAGCGATCAGGGCTCCTACGAGCAGTACTTC
d_gene: TRBD1; j_gene: TRBJ2-3; v_gene: TRBV27; abundance: once; CDR3aa: CASSRTGTGVTDTQYF; CDR3nt: TGTGCCAGCAGTCGGACCGGGACAGGGGTTACGGATACGCAGTATTTT
d_gene: NA; j_gene: TRBJ2-7; v_gene: TRBV6-6; abundance: NA; CDR3aa: CASRGSEQYF; CDR3nt: TGTGCCAGCAGGGGGTCCGAGCAGTACTTC
d_gene: TRBD2; j_gene: TRBJ2-3; v_gene: TRBV3-1; abundance: NA; CDR3aa: CASSRGLAAKDTQYF; CDR3nt: TGTGCCAGCAGCCGGGGACTAGCGGCAAAGGATACGCAGTATTTT
d_gene: NA; j_gene: TRBJ2-1; v_gene: TRBV7-2; abundance: few; CDR3aa: CASTTWTDPYNEQFF; CDR3nt: TGTGCCAGCACTACCTGGACGGATCCCTACAATGAGCAGTTCTTC
d_gene: NA; j_gene: TRBJ2-3; v_gene: TRBV14; abundance: once; CDR3aa: CASSQALGKRTNTQYF; CDR3nt: TGTGCCAGCAGCCAAGCACTCGGGAAGCGGACGAATACGCAGTATTTT
d_gene: TRBD2; j_gene: TRBJ2-1; v_gene: TRBV20-1; abundance: NA; CDR3aa: CSADPGLANEQFF; CDR3nt: TGCAGTGCGGATCCGGGACTAGCAAATGAGCAGTTCTTC
d_gene: TRBD2; j_gene: TRBJ2-1; v_gene: TRBV12-3/TRBV12-4; abundance: NA; CDR3aa: CASSFRPSGNNEQFF; CDR3nt: TGTGCCAGCAGTTTTCGTCCTAGCGGGAACAATGAGCAGTTCTTC
d_gene: TRBD1; j_gene: TRBJ1-2; v_gene: TRBV2; abundance: NA; CDR3aa: CASTGQGEGYTF; CDR3nt: TGTGCCAGCACCGGACAGGGTGAGGGCTACACCTTC
d_gene: NA; j_gene: TRBJ2-1; v_gene: TRBV19; abundance: NA; CDR3aa: CASFAGQEQFF; CDR3nt: TGTGCCAGTTTTGCAGGACAAGAGCAGTTCTTC
d_gene: TRBD2; j_gene: TRBJ2-5; v_gene: TRBV20-1; abundance: NA; CDR3aa: CSARLAGAQETQYF; CDR3nt: TGCAGTGCCCGACTAGCGGGAGCCCAAGAGACCCAGTACTTC
d_gene: TRBD1; j_gene: TRBJ1-3; v_gene: TRBV3-1; abundance: NA; CDR3aa: CASSQDDRGGNTIYF; CDR3nt: TGTGCCAGCAGCCAAGACGACAGGGGAGGAAACACCATATATTTT
d_gene: TRBD2; j_gene: TRBJ2-3; v_gene: TRBV7-9; abundance: NA; CDR3aa: CASSSPGGQTDTQYF; CDR3nt: TGTGCCAGCAGCTCACCGGGAGGACAAACAGATACGCAGTATTTT
d_gene: NA; j_gene: TRBJ1-4; v_gene: TRBV25-1; abundance: once; CDR3aa: CASSGGYSPPGVEKLFF; CDR3nt: TGTGCCAGCAGTGGAGGATACAGCCCACCGGGGGTTGAAAAACTGTTTTTT
d_gene: NA; j_gene: TRBJ2-1; v_gene: TRBV6-1; abundance: once; CDR3aa: CASSDYLRNEQFF; CDR3nt: TGTGCCAGCAGTGACTACCTACGCAATGAGCAGTTCTTC
d_gene: NA; j_gene: TRBJ2-3; v_gene: TRBV19; abundance: NA; CDR3aa: CASSPTTSDTQYF; CDR3nt: TGTGCCAGTAGCCCGACCACTAGCGATACGCAGTATTTT
d_gene: TRBD1; j_gene: TRBJ2-7; v_gene: TRBV6-1; abundance: NA; CDR3aa: CASSEARDRGHRSEQYF; CDR3nt: TGTGCCAGCAGTGAAGCCCGGGACAGGGGGCATCGGAGCGAGCAGTACTTC
d_gene: NA; j_gene: TRBJ2-1; v_gene: TRBV4-1; abundance: once; CDR3aa: CASSQDQSDAGQLDNGQFF; CDR3nt: TGCGCCAGCAGCCAAGACCAGTCGGACGCGGGACAGCTCGACAATGGGCAGTTCTTC
d_gene: NA; j_gene: TRBJ1-2; v_gene: TRBV2; abundance: NA; CDR3aa: CASSGDRSYGYTF; CDR3nt: TGTGCCAGCAGTGGCGACAGGTCCTATGGCTACACCTTC
d_gene: TRBD1; j_gene: TRBJ2-4; v_gene: TRBV10-3; abundance: once; CDR3aa: CAISESGQGSAKNIQYF; CDR3nt: TGTGCCATCAGTGAGTCAGGACAGGGTTCTGCCAAAAACATTCAGTACTTC
d_gene: NA; j_gene: TRBJ1-6; v_gene: TRBV4-3; abundance: few; CDR3aa: CASSQDLPENSPLHF; CDR3nt: TGCGCCAGCAGCCAAGATCTACCAGAAAATTCACCCCTCCACTTT
d_gene: TRBD1; j_gene: TRBJ1-1; v_gene: TRBV29-1; abundance: few; CDR3aa: CSVELRGSNTEAFF; CDR3nt: TGCAGCGTAGAACTCAGGGGGTCGAACACTGAAGCTTTCTTT
d_gene: NA; j_gene: TRBJ1-6; v_gene: TRBV2; abundance: NA; CDR3aa: CASSEWDTQQVHF; CDR3nt: TGTGCCAGCAGTGAATGGGACACCCAGCAAGTCCACTTT
d_gene: NA; j_gene: TRBJ2-3; v_gene: TRBV20-1; abundance: NA; CDR3aa: CSARGQGFRADTQYF; CDR3nt: TGCAGTGCTAGAGGGCAGGGATTCCGAGCTGATACGCAGTATTTT
d_gene: NA; j_gene: TRBJ2-3; v_gene: TRBV12-3/TRBV12-4; abundance: NA; CDR3aa: CASSSNRGGKNTQYF; CDR3nt: TGTGCCAGCAGTTCCAACAGGGGGGGGAAAAATACGCAGTATTTT
d_gene: NA; j_gene: TRBJ2-1; v_gene: TRBV20-1; abundance: NA; CDR3aa: CSATRSNEQFF; CDR3nt: TGCAGTGCTACCCGGAGCAATGAGCAGTTCTTC